Listed here is a single T cell receptor beta chain. No cognate antigen has been identified for it. Base qualities are not at hand, and no much larger clone is one base apart. This specimen comes from a study of control samples from healthy donors and cancer patients (dated by TCRdb to 2020 to 2021). Library method: the immunoSEQ multiplex PCR assay. As stored in TCRdb, this immuneACCESS dataset retains in-frame rearrangements with V and J assigned. A fraction of the clones does not appear; measured against another copy, unresolved V genes explain less than half of the discrepancy, and the remainder lacks a known reason. In all, the sample holds 400,000 to 450,000 clones, and more than 80% of those were seen once. The ten largest account for around 6.4% of the sample. The germline V gene (reference sequence) gives CDR1 as LGHDT and CDR2 as YNNKEL. Here V drops 0 bases and J drops 2 bases, and the junction holds 7 bases not matched to any gene. The CDR3, cysteine through phenylalanine, is 16 amino acids long. Kept here is only the CDR3 DNA, which spans 48 bases and is read in frame from base 1.

This receptor was taken from a man aged 35 to 55 with head and neck cancer. Sequencing was carried out using PBMCs. This chain is built from TRBV3-1 (or the pseudogene TRBV3-2) and TRBJ2-7; the central 7 bases match TRBD1. Here the CDR3 is given as CASSQDKDRVTYEQYF. The DNA sequence is as follows: TGTGCCAGCAGCCAAGACAAAGACAGGGTCACCTACGAGCAGTACTTC.